These 29 T cell receptor beta chains originate from one sample sequenced in a study of T cell repertoires in cytomegalovirus infection. MiXCR was run by TCRdb on the reads, yielding one entry per CDR3 protein. The sample has around 130,000 distinct CDR3 sequences, under 30% seen once; the top ten hold 34%. These TCRs' antigens remain unknown. The source material was PBMCs, sequenced either directly or after in vitro stimulation (not recorded which). These receptors originate from a human donor in good health (CMV status not recorded). Some clones in this sample may be carry-over from other donors' samples.

The CDR3 sequence is CASRGDRGIRNQPQHF. The CDR3 DNA follows: TGTGCCAGTAGAGGGGACAGGGGAATTCGCAATCAGCCCCAGCATTTT. J is TRBJ1-5 and V is TRBV19; 10 bases align to TRBD1. This CDR3 has 16 amino acids. The V gene's germline CDR1 is LNHDA and CDR2 SQIVND (reference sequence). With V trimmed by 6 bases and J by 2 bases, 7 bases remained unmatched.

This clonotype was recorded many times. The chain joins TRBV7-2 to TRBJ2-7, with TRBD1 matching 7 bases. Germline CDR1 reads SGHTA; CDR2 reads FQGNSA. After removal of 2 bases from V and 3 bases from J, the junction contained 7 bases not matched to a gene. The CDR3 sequence is 15 residues long. CDR3 region: CASSLIPDRDYEQYF. The CDR3 coding sequence is TGTGCCAGCAGCTTAATTCCCGACAGGGACTACGAGCAGTACTTC.

Ten or more counts support this clonotype. V usage is TRBV7-2 and J usage is TRBJ2-5, with TRBD2 as a possible D gene (6 bases). CDR3 length: 13 residues. Trimming left V 4 bases short and J 5 bases short, with 11 bases between. The V gene's germline CDR1 is SGHTA and CDR2 FQGNSA. The DNA for the CDR3 is TGTGCCAGCAGCTCGACTAGTTATGAGACCCAGTACTTC. Its translation is CASSSTSYETQYF.

This clonotype occurred many times. The genes are TRBV6-5 and TRBJ2-6; TRBD1 matches at 7 bases. CDR1 MNHEY and CDR2 SVGAGI come from the germline V gene. The ends lost 5 bases at V and 1 base at J; junction bases unmatched: 5. The CDR3 is 16 amino acids. CDR3 sequence: CASSLLTGSGANVLTF. CDR3 bases: TGTGCCAGCAGTCTACTGACAGGGTCTGGGGCCAACGTCCTGACTTTC.

V and J are TRBV6-8 and TRBJ2-3, with 7 nucleotides matching TRBD2. Germline lookup yields CDR1 MNHGY and CDR2 SAAAGT. The CDR3 runs to 14 residues. V was pared by 6 bases and J by 6 bases, with 9 bases of the junction left unmatched. The CDR3 spells CASSLTSSLDTQYF. The CDR3 DNA follows: TGTGCCAGCAGCTTGACTAGCTCCCTCGATACGCAGTATTTT.

This chain links TRBV28 with TRBJ2-7, with D perhaps TRBD2 (5 bases). From germline, CDR1 is MDHEN and CDR2 SYDVKM. This CDR3 contains 16 residues. The V end was cut by 2 bases, the J end by 0 bases, with 14 bases between. The CDR3 DNA sequence: TGTGCCAGCAGTTTAGGGCCGGACTCAGGCTCCTACGAGCAGTACGTC. This translates into CASSLGPDSGSYEQYV.

The V gene is TRBV10-3, the J gene TRBJ2-1, with 10 bases identical to TRBD1. Germline values: CDR1 ENHRY, CDR2 SYGVKD. This CDR3 region has 16 residues. The V and J ends lost 10 bases and 7 bases, in that order; junction bases with no gene match: 16. The CDR3 loop is CATRDTGTGDRNEQFF. The CDR3 bases are TGTGCCACCAGGGACACCGGGACAGGGGATAGGAATGAGCAGTTCTTC.

The rearrangement uses TRBV12-3 or TRBV12-4 and TRBJ2-2; 16 bases are shared with TRBD2. CDR3 length equals 18 residues. The V segment lost 5 bases and the J segment 7 bases; nucleotides outside the gene matches: 10. CDR3 in DNA: TGTGCCAGCAGTACCTCGGGACTAGCGGGAGGGCTCAGCGGGGAGCTGTTTTTT. It is translated as CASSTSGLAGGLSGELFF.

This clonotype was found a few times. The rearrangement uses TRBV7-2 and TRBJ2-3, with D tentatively TRBD2 (5 bases). The V and J ends lost 5 bases and 1 base respectively, with 13 bases between them. Germline V lookup: CDR1 SGHTA, CDR2 FQGNSA. The CDR3 loop spans 15 amino acids. The chain's CDR3 is CASSRDGLGTDTQYF. CDR3 bases: TGTGCCAGCAGCCGGGATGGGCTGGGCACAGATACGCAGTATTTT. Full variable domain (outside the CDR3, taken from reference TRBV7-2 and TRBJ2-3): GAGVSQSPSNKVTEKGKDVELRCDPISGHTALYWYRQSLGQGLEFLIYFQGNSAPDKSGLPSDRFSAERTGGSVSTLTIQRTQQEDSAVYLCASSRDGLGTDTQYFGPGTRLTVL.

The CDR3 region is CATALGRGLRPLNQETQYF. CDR3 DNA: TGTGCCACCGCGCTGGGGCGGGGCCTTCGCCCATTGAATCAAGAGACCCAGTACTTC. The rearrangement uses TRBV19 and TRBJ2-5; tentative D call: TRBD2 (6 bases). Trimming left V 10 bases short and J 2 bases short, with 32 bases between. Germline V CDR1 and CDR2: LNHDA, SQIVND (reference sequence). This CDR3 has 19 amino acids.

In its sample, this clonotype was seen many times. The chain links TRBV7-8 to TRBJ1-5; D might be TRBD1 (6 bases). Germline assignment: CDR1 SGHVS and CDR2 FQNEAQ. V lost 0 bases to trimming and J lost 4 bases, with 10 bases between them. This CDR3 has 15 amino acids. Written as DNA, the CDR3 is TGTGCCAGCAGCTTAGCGGGGGGCGGGAATCAGCCCCAGCATTTT. It is translated as CASSLAGGGNQPQHF.

The chain links TRBV6-8 to TRBJ1-1; D is unresolved. Trimming took off 0 bases at V and 7 bases at J, with 15 bases between the two ends. Germline V CDR1 and CDR2: MNHGY, SAAAGT. CDR3 length: 15 amino acids. The CDR3 is CASSYSYPGALEAFF. The CDR3 nucleotides read TGTGCCAGCAGTTACTCCTATCCGGGAGCCCTTGAAGCTTTCTTT.

This clonotype occurred a few times. DNA of the CDR3: TGTGCCAGCAGGACGGACTATACGTACCAAGAGACCCAGTACTTC. Protein product: CASRTDYTYQETQYF. The J gene is TRBJ2-5, the V gene TRBV6-2 or TRBV6-3, with D maybe TRBD2 (6 bases). Germline V gene lookup returns CDR1 MNHEY and CDR2 SVGEGT. Between the trimmed V and J ends, which lost 6 bases and 0 bases, there was a span of 14 bases. The CDR3 totals 15 residues.

Many counts were recorded for this clonotype. The rearrangement uses TRBV12-3 or TRBV12-4 and TRBJ1-3; D is ambiguous. The CDR3 runs to 15 residues. With 7 bases removed from V and 0 bases from J, the gap between germline ends came to 13 bases. In DNA form, the CDR3 reads TGTGCCAGCACCGCCCGGGCCCTCTCTGGAAACACCATATATTTT. The encoded protein is CASTARALSGNTIYF.

The J gene is TRBJ2-2, the V gene TRBV27; the D gene could be TRBD1 or TRBD2 (5 bases each). CDR3 length: 16 amino acids. Germline loops: CDR1 MNHEY, CDR2 SMNVEV (reference sequence). Trimming removed 6 bases at V and 15 bases at J, with 29 bases between. The CDR3 loop is CASSLTRVQGGGFLFF. CDR3 in DNA: TGTGCCAGCAGCCTAACGAGGGTCCAGGGTGGAGGTTTTTTGTTTTTT.

This clonotype has a handful of counts. This rearrangement joins TRBV19 to TRBJ2-1, with 11 bases lining up with TRBD2. Germline trimming cut 3 bases from V and 2 bases from J; bases unmatched to any gene: 6. This CDR3 comprises 17 residues. CDR1 and CDR2 (germline): LNHDA, SQIVND (reference sequence). In DNA, the CDR3 is TGTGCCAGTAGTATTTCTAGCGGGAGGAGCACCTACAATGAGCAGTTCTTC. Residues: CASSISSGRSTYNEQFF.

The J gene is TRBJ1-1, the V gene TRBV29-1; weak D call: TRBD1 (5 bases). The CDR3 has 14 amino acids. V was trimmed by 4 bases and J by 3 bases, leaving 15 bases between them. Germline V gene lookup returns CDR1 SQVTM and CDR2 ANQGSEA. The CDR3 loop is CSVARRGADTEAFF. The CDR3 region has the DNA TGCAGCGTTGCCCGTAGGGGCGCGGACACTGAAGCTTTCTTT.

This chain joins TRBV7-2 and TRBJ1-6, with D possibly being TRBD1 (5 bases). Germline lookup yields CDR1 SGHTA and CDR2 FQGNSA. The CDR3 has 17 amino acids. The germline V and J ends were trimmed by 0 bases and 6 bases, with 15 bases remaining between them. The CDR3 protein is CASSLASTGVGNSPLHF. In DNA, the CDR3 is TGTGCCAGCAGCTTAGCTTCTACAGGAGTGGGTAATTCACCCCTCCACTTT.

This clonotype appeared a few times. V usage is TRBV19 and J usage is TRBJ2-2; D unclear. The CDR3 is 16 amino acids. CDR1 and CDR2 from the germline V gene are LNHDA and SQIVND (reference sequence). With 3 bases removed from V and 3 bases from J, the gap between germline ends came to 14 bases. The CDR3 spells CASSMLKVLDTGELFF. The CDR3 DNA sequence: TGTGCCAGTAGTATGTTGAAGGTGTTGGACACCGGGGAGCTGTTTTTT.

DNA for the CDR3: TGTGCCAGCAGTTTGGCAGGGGATTATAATTCACCCCTCCACTTT. It specifies CASSLAGDYNSPLHF. The chain has TRBV12-3 or TRBV12-4 and TRBJ1-6; D may be TRBD1 (6 bases). The CDR3 is 15 amino acids. Between the trimmed V and J ends, which lost 3 bases and 4 bases, there was a span of 10 bases.

This clonotype was detected only a few times. V is TRBV7-9 and J is TRBJ2-3, with TRBD2 identical over 11 bases. Losses at the gene ends were 4 bases for V and 6 bases for J; bases not matched to a gene: 6. Per germline, CDR1 SEHNR and CDR2 FQNEAQ (reference sequence). There are 15 residues in the CDR3. The CDR3 sequence: CASSWTSGPTDTQYF. Here the CDR3 DNA reads TGTGCCAGCAGCTGGACTAGCGGGCCTACCGATACGCAGTATTTT.

The chain carries TRBV6-2 or TRBV6-3 and TRBJ2-1, with D possibly being TRBD2 (6 bases). The CDR3 runs 13 residues. The germline gives CDR1 MNHEY, CDR2 SVGEGT. V lost 6 bases, J lost 8 bases, and 14 bases lay in between. The CDR3 DNA follows: TGTGCCAGCAGGATACTAGCCTTCGATGAGCAGTTCTTC. This codes for CASRILAFDEQFF.

The chain is built from TRBV6-2 or TRBV6-3 and TRBJ2-1; possibly TRBD1 for D (5 bases). CDR1 is MNHEY and CDR2 is SVGEGT in the germline V gene. The CDR3 consists of 19 residues. Trimming cost V 2 bases and J 5 bases, with 25 bases left between them. The CDR3 reads CASSYTAWGRRSRDNEQFF. The CDR3 DNA reads as TGTGCCAGCAGTTACACGGCCTGGGGCAGGCGGAGTAGAGACAATGAGCAGTTCTTC.

The chain joins TRBV5-6 to TRBJ2-3; tentative D call: TRBD2 (5 bases). CDR1 and CDR2 from the germline V gene are SGHDT and YYEEEE. This CDR3 region has 17 residues. Trimming left V 2 bases short and J 10 bases short, with 26 bases between. The CDR3 DNA reads as TGTGCCAGCAGCTTAGAGGGCGTAGCCCTTCGTGTGTGGGCGCAGTATTTT. This codes for CASSLEGVALRVWAQYF.

V is TRBV7-2 and J is TRBJ1-1; unclear D gene. CDR3 length: 12 residues. V was trimmed by 5 bases and J by 5 bases, leaving 9 bases between them. Per germline, CDR1 SGHTA and CDR2 FQGNSA. This chain's CDR3 is CASSRTGTEAFF. DNA of the CDR3: TGTGCCAGCAGCCGGACGGGGACTGAAGCTTTCTTT.

V is TRBV9 and J is TRBJ1-2; 7 bases fit TRBD1. J lost 2 bases, V lost 0 bases, and 1 base had no gene match. From germline, CDR1 is SGDLS and CDR2 YYNGEE. The CDR3 sequence is 14 residues long. This CDR3 is CASSVEGQNYGYTF. The CDR3 nucleotides are TGTGCCAGCAGCGTAGAGGGACAGAACTATGGCTACACCTTC.

This clonotype has just a few counts. V gene TRBV18 combines with J gene TRBJ2-2; no clear D. This CDR3 is 14 amino acids long. Germline values: CDR1 KGHSH, CDR2 LQKENI. The V and J ends lost 6 bases and 0 bases respectively, with 8 bases between them. CDR3 loop: CASSRYANTGELFF. CDR3 nucleotide sequence: TGTGCCAGCTCTCGATACGCGAACACCGGGGAGCTGTTTTTT.

The chain is built from TRBV7-6 and TRBJ2-7, with 9 nucleotides matching TRBD2. V was pared by 1 base and J by 2 bases, with 9 bases of the junction left unmatched. The CDR3 runs 17 residues. CDR1 SGHVS and CDR2 FNYEAQ come from the germline V gene. CDR3 nucleotide sequence: TGTGCCAGCAGCTTAGAGCTAGCGGGATTTAACCCCTACGAGCAGTACTTC. Translated: CASSLELAGFNPYEQYF.

This clonotype was counted ten times or more. The rearrangement uses TRBV7-2 and TRBJ2-7; TRBD1 matches at 7 bases. After removal of 5 bases from V and 0 bases from J, the junction contained 16 bases not matched to a gene. The CDR3 consists of 18 residues. Germline CDR1 is SGHTA and CDR2 is FQGNSA. CDR3 in DNA: TGTGCCAGCAGCCCCCAGTCGGGTACAGGGGTAAACTCCTACGAGCAGTACTTC. Encoded protein: CASSPQSGTGVNSYEQYF.